This T cell receptor (beta chain) is from a study of naive and memory T cell subsets. Study results and caveats: The power law exponent of TCR abundance differed between naive and memory cells.

Regarding this clonotype: Its specificity is not known.

Both TRBC1 and TRBC2 were covered by a beta constant-region primer of two equimolar oligonucleotides. Using its own MiXCR run on the UMI-ligation and nested PCR reads, TCRdb lists one record per CDR3 protein. The profile shows about 90,000 distinct CDR3 sequences, about 7% of them singletons. The CDR3 runs to 21 residues. V usage is TRBV3-2 and J usage is TRBJ2-2; TRBD2, the table's D call, lacks a check against the DNA. TRBV3-2 counts as a pseudogene. Material for sequencing was central memory CD4+ T cells from blood. The TCR was taken from a human donor in good health. The CDR3 spells CARGPAQEILAGDANTGELFF. DNA of the CDR3: TGTGCCAGAGGTCCTGCCCAGGAAATACTAGCGGGAGACGCGAACACCGGGGAGCTGTTTTTT.